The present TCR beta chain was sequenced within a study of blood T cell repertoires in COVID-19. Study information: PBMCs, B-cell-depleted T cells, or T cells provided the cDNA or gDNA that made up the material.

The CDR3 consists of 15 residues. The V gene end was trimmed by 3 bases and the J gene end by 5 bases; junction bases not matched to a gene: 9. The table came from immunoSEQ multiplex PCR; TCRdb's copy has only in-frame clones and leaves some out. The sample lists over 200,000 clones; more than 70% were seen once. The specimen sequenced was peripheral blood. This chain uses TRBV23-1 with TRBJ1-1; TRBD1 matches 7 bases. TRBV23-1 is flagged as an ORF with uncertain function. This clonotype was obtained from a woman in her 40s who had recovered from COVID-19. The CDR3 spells CASSQTTGPRTEAFF. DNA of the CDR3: TGCGCCAGCAGTCAGACGACAGGGCCGAGGACTGAAGCTTTCTTT.